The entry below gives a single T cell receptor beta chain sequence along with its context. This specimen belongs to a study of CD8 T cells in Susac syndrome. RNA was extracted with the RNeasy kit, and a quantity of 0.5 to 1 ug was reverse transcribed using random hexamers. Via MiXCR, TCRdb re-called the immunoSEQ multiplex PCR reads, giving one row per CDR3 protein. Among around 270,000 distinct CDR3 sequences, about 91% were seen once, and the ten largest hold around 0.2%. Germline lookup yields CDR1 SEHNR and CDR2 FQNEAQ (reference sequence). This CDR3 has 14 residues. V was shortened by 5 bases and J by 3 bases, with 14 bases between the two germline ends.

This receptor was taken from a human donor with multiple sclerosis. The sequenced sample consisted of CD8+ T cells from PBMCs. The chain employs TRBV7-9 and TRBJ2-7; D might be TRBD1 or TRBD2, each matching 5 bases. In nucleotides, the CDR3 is TGTGCCAGCAGCCCCACCCAGGGAGTCTACGAGCAGTACTTC. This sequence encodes CASSPTQGVYEQYF.